Presented here are 3 T cell receptor beta chains from one specimen sequenced in a study of T cell responses to AZD1222 COVID-19 vaccine. The data were produced by immunoSEQ multiplex PCR, yet TCRdb's version contains in-frame clones alone and is incomplete. The sample has some 120,000 clones, 80% to 90% seen once. The specimen was peripheral blood, collected on day 0 of MenACWY control vaccination. The receptors were sampled from an adult in good health.

J is TRBJ1-2 and V is TRBV4-2; D remains unclear. V was shortened by 2 bases and J by 8 bases, with 15 bases between the two germline ends. This CDR3 spans 14 amino acids. The germline V gene encodes CDR1 LGHNA and CDR2 YNFKEQ. The CDR3 DNA is TGTGCCAGCAGCCAACAGACACAAGTCGAGGGCTACACCTTC. The encoded protein is CASSQQTQVEGYTF.

The chain is built from TRBV27 and TRBJ1-4; D might be TRBD1 (6 bases). The CDR3 is made up of 15 amino acids. The germline gives CDR1 MNHEY, CDR2 SMNVEV (reference sequence). The germline V and J ends were trimmed by 6 bases and 3 bases, with 14 bases remaining between them. CDR3 DNA: TGTGCCAGCAGCCCGAGACAGGTAGCTAATGAAAAACTGTTTTTT. Encoded protein: CASSPRQVANEKLFF.

In its sample, this clone was seen once. This chain connects TRBV7-2 to TRBJ1-2; a weak D match, TRBD1 (5 bases). Trimming stripped 5 bases from V and 4 bases from J, with 20 bases between. Germline lookup yields CDR1 SGHTA and CDR2 FQGNSA. There are 16 residues in the CDR3. CDR3 coding DNA: TGTGCCAGCAGCCCTGGGACGGAAATGTTGTTCTATGGCTACACCTTC. It yields the protein CASSPGTEMLFYGYTF.